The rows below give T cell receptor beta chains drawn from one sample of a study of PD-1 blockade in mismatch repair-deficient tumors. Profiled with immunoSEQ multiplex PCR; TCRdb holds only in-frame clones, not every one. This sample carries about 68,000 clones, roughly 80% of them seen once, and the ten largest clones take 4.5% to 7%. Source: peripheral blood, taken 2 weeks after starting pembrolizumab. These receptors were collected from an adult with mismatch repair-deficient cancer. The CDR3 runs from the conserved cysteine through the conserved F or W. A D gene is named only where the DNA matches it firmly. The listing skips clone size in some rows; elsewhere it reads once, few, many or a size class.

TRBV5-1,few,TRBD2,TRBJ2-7,CASSLIWLAGEQYF,TGCGCCAGCAGCTTGATTTGGCTAGCGGGCGAGCAGTACTTC
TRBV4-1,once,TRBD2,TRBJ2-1,CASSRGLAGYNEQFF,TGCGCCAGCAGCCGAGGACTAGCGGGATACAATGAGCAGTTCTTC
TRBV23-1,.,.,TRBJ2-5,CASSQSKGKETQYF,TGCGCCAGCAGTCAATCCAAAGGGAAAGAGACCCAGTACTTC
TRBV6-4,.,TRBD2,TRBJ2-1,CASSVREGNEQFF,TGTGCCAGCAGTGTGCGGGAGGGGAATGAGCAGTTCTTC
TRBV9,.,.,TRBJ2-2,CASSPRTGTGELFF,TGTGCCAGCAGCCCAAGGACCGGGACCGGGGAGCTGTTTTTT
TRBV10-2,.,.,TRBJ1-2,CASSELAQGKVYTF,TGCGCCAGCAGTGAGCTTGCACAGGGCAAAGTCTACACCTTC
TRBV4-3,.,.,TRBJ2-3,CASSQELVGATSTDTQYF,TGCGCCAGCAGCCAAGAGTTGGTGGGAGCCACAAGCACAGATACGCAGTATTTT
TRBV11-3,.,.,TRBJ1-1,CASSSDTEAFF,TGTGCCAGCAGCTCGGACACTGAAGCTTTCTTT
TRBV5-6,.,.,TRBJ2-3,CASSFLQRKTTDTQYF,TGTGCCAGCAGCTTCCTCCAGCGGAAAACCACAGATACGCAGTATTTT
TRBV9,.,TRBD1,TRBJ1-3,CASSVPGQGLENTIYF,TGTGCCAGCAGCGTACCGGGACAGGGTTTGGAAAACACCATATATTTT
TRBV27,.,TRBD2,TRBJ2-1,CASRSTSPYNEQFF,TGTGCCAGCAGATCGACTAGCCCCTACAATGAGCAGTTCTTC
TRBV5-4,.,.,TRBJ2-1,CASSLQAGGDNEQFF,TGTGCCAGCAGCTTGCAGGCCGGGGGTGACAATGAGCAGTTCTTC
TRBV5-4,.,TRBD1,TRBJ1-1,CASSSPQGAQTEAFF,TGTGCCAGCAGCTCCCCTCAGGGGGCGCAGACTGAAGCTTTCTTT
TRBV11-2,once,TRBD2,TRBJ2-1,CASSSRTSGAYNEQFF,TGTGCCAGCAGCTCCCGGACTAGCGGCGCCTACAATGAGCAGTTCTTC
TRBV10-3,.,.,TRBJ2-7,CAISELQGSYEQYF,TGTGCCATCAGTGAGCTTCAGGGGTCCTACGAGCAGTACTTC
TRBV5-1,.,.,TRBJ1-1,CASSYGVSRNTEAFF,TGTGCCAGCAGCTATGGGGTCTCCCGGAACACTGAAGCTTTCTTT
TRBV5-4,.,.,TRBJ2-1,CASSPGSSYNEQFF,TGTGCCAGCAGTCCAGGGAGCTCCTACAATGAGCAGTTCTTC
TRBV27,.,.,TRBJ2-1,CASSFLQVGGNEQFF,TGTGCCAGCAGTTTTCTCCAGGTGGGGGGTAATGAGCAGTTCTTC
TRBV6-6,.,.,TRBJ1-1,CASSYPDSDRAFF,TGTGCCAGCAGTTACCCTGACAGTGATCGAGCTTTCTTT
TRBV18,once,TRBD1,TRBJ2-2,CASSQAGQANTGELFF,TGTGCCAGCTCACAGGCGGGACAGGCGAACACCGGGGAGCTGTTTTTT
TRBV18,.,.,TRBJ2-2,CASSPPNRNTGELFF,TGTGCCAGCTCACCACCTAACCGAAACACCGGGGAGCTGTTTTTT
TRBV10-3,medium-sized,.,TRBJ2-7,CAISDPKDSYEQYF,TGTGCCATCAGTGACCCTAAAGACTCCTACGAGCAGTACTTC
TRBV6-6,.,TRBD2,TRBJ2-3,CASRPGLAGGFWTQYF,TGTGCCAGCAGACCCGGACTAGCGGGAGGTTTCTGGACGCAGTATTTT
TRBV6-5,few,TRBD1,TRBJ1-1,CASSYSGQGRTEAFF,TGTGCCAGCAGTTATTCCGGACAGGGTAGGACTGAAGCTTTCTTT
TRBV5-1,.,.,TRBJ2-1,CASSLDNEQFF,TGCGCCAGCAGCTTGGACAATGAGCAGTTCTTC
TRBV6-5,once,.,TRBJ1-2,CASSPGPGYGYTF,TGTGCCAGCAGTCCGGGCCCCGGCTATGGCTACACCTTC
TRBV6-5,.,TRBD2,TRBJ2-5,CASSGTGGGETQYF,TGTGCCAGCAGTGGGACGGGGGGAGGGGAGACCCAGTACTTC
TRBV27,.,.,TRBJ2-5,CASSLASGRETQYF,TGTGCCAGCAGTTTAGCTTCGGGGCGGGAGACCCAGTACTTC
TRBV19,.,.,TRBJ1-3,CASSSRKLGGNTIYF,TGTGCCAGTAGTAGCCGGAAACTGGGAGGAAACACCATATATTTT
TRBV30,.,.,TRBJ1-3,CAWRTRGFGNTIYF,TGTGCCTGGAGAACACGAGGGTTCGGAAACACCATATATTTT